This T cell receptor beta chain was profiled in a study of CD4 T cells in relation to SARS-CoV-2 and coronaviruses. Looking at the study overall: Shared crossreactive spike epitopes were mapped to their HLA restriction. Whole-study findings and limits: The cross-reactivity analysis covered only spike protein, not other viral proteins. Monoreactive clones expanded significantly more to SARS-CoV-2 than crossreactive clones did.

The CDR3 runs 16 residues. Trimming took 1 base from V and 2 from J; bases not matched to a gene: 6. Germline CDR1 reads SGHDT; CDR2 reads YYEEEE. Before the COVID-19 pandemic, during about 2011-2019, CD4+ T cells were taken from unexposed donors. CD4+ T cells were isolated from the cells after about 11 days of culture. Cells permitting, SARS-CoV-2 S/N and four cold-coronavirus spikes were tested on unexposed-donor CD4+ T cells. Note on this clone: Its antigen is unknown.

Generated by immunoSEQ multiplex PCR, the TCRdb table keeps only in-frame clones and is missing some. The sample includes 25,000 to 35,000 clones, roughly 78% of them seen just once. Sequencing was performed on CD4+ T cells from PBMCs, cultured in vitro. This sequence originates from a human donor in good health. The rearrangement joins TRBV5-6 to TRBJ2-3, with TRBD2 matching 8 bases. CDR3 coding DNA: TGTGCCAGCAGCTTGTTCGGCGGGAGGAACACAGATACGCAGTATTTT. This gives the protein CASSLFGGRNTDTQYF.